This TCR beta chain was identified in a study of post-analysis software for immune sequencing data. Study background: Relapsing-remitting, secondary progressive and progressive-relapsing courses of multiple sclerosis were included.

As regards this clonotype: Its antigen is unknown.

CDR1 and CDR2 (germline): ENHRY, SYGVKD. V shed 6 bases, J shed 5 bases, and the junction held 7 bases outside the gene matches. The CDR3 consists of 13 residues. Researchers reported that TCR beta cDNA libraries carried unique molecular identifiers. Input populations of roughly 0.95 to 10 million T cells gave rise to some 500,000 cDNA molecules. TCRdb reprocessed the PCR reads via MiXCR and lists one record per CDR3 protein. Of roughly 800,000 distinct CDR3 sequences listed, 46% are singletons. Notes on the study in general: Five TRBV segments were significantly more frequent in patients than in controls. TRBV5-6, TRBV5-1 and TRBV20-1 were among these segments. Normalized Chao1 diversity was significantly lower in multiple sclerosis patients than in controls. The authors found that F measure strongly co-clustered same-batch samples.

The chain employs TRBV10-3 and TRBJ2-7; 7 bases match TRBD1. This TCR was sampled from a girl aged 10-17 years with multiple sclerosis. The sample was blood. The CDR3 loop reads CAIRETGRDEQYF. For the CDR3, the DNA is TGTGCCATCAGGGAGACAGGGAGAGACGAGCAGTACTTC.